The present entry profiles one T cell receptor (beta chain) with its context. What it recognizes is unknown. This specimen comes from a study of human T cells and chemical hapten exposure. The overall study: A roughly 2 cm by roughly 2 cm inner upper arm patch received 2% DPC for sensitization. Mostly female patients had alopecia areata, totalis or universalis. The study, taken as a whole, reports: TCRs exceeding 1 in 1000 frequency stayed unchanged with DPC sensitization.

Described time point: pre-sensitization, week 0. Regarding treatment: therapeutic diphenylcyclopropenone sensitization with weekly scalp DPC. Trimming at V came to 1 base and at J to 4 bases, leaving 11 bases not matched to a gene. The CDR3 sequence is 17 residues long. Germline lookup yields CDR1 SGHAT and CDR2 FQNNGV. One entry per CDR3 protein, called by TCRdb with MiXCR from the RACE reads. Among about 80,000 distinct CDR3 sequences listed, around 15% were seen once. The specimen was whole blood, collected in connection with sensitization to the hapten diphenylcyclopropenone (DPC). This TCR came from a woman aged 50 to 60 with alopecia areata. Some clones in this sample may be carry-over from other donors' samples. The V gene is TRBV11-2, the J gene TRBJ2-5; TRBD2 aligns across 8 bases. CDR3 bases: TGTGCCAGCAGCTTAGGGGACTGGCGGGAGGAAGCAGAGACCCAGTACTTC. Encoded protein: CASSLGDWREEAETQYF.